One T cell receptor (beta chain) is described in this entry. What this receptor recognizes is not known. No much larger clone is present one base from it, and per-base qualities are unavailable. CDR1 MDHEN and CDR2 SYDVKM are derived from the germline V gene. V drops 4 bases and J drops 10 bases, leaving 19 bases in between. Counted from cysteine to phenylalanine, this CDR3 has 14 amino acids. The read is trimmed to its CDR3 DNA, 42 bases read in frame from base 1. The sample is drawn from a study of tumour-infiltrating T cells in Burkitt lymphoma (TCRdb year 2020). Regarding the research as a whole: TCR repertoire data were correlated with clinical outcome; productive clonality predicted overall and progression-free survival, independent of established prognosticators including age at diagnosis.

Receptor libraries were prepared by the immunoSEQ multiplex PCR assay. TCRdb provides this immuneACCESS table in a form limited to in-frame rearrangements. Some clones are lacking; in checked studies, under half of them reflect an unresolved V gene, and why the rest are absent is not known. The sample table lists roughly 13,000 clones, approximately 71% of them with a count of one. The ten largest clones take up about 7.2% of the sample. Recombination connected TRBV28 to TRBJ1-1; too little of a D gene remains to name it. The sample taken for sequencing was tumor tissue. This TCR was sampled from a human donor with diffuse large B-cell lymphoma. The CDR3 region reads CASSSPMDGVGAFF. The nucleotide sequence is given as TGTGCCAGCAGTTCCCCTATGGACGGGGTTGGAGCTTTCTTT.